By sample fraction, the clone carrying this TCR beta chain is medium-sized. Its antigen is unknown. This sample stems from a study of Tregs in tolerant kidney transplant recipients. Study findings and constraints: Activated donor B cell expansion appeared to reveal the most relevant donor-specific TCRbeta repertoire.

TCRdb's table, derived via immunoSEQ multiplex PCR, lists solely in-frame clones and lacks some. In the table there are roughly 9,000 clones, approximately 43% of which are singletons. The ends were cut back, 0 bases at V and 6 bases at J, with 21 bases in the middle. Germline values: CDR1 SGHVS, CDR2 FNYEAQ. The CDR3 has 17 amino acids. This TCR derives from a human donor in good health. V usage is TRBV7-6 and J usage is TRBJ2-7; D is perhaps TRBD1 or TRBD2 (5 bases each). The specimen was CD4+ T cells from blood cultured with allogeneic cells. The CDR3 DNA reads as TGTGCCAGCAGCTTAGCCCCTAGCAGGGTGCCCTACCGCGAGCAGTACTTC. Protein product: CASSLAPSRVPYREQYF.